Listed here is a single T cell receptor (beta chain). Its antigen is currently unknown. This sample stems from a study of post-analysis software for immune sequencing data. Study conclusions and caveats: The five TRBV segments detected at higher frequency in patients than in controls included TRBV5-6, TRBV5-1 and TRBV20-1.

This CDR3 is 15 amino acids long. V was cut by 3 bases and J by 1 base, with 13 bases left in between. CDR1 and CDR2 (germline): SGHRS, YFSETQ. Tagging with unique molecular identifiers was a feature of the TCR beta cDNA libraries. There were 1 to 10 million T cells, and approximately 480,000 cDNA molecules came from them. Via MiXCR, TCRdb re-called the PCR reads, giving one row per CDR3 protein. Among hundreds of thousands of distinct CDR3 sequences, about 40% were seen once, and the ten largest hold roughly 1.7%. The sequenced sample was blood. This receptor was taken from a girl under 18 with multiple sclerosis. The rearrangement links TRBV5-1 to TRBJ2-5; a possible D gene is TRBD2 (6 bases). CDR3 DNA sequence: TGCGCCAGCAGCTCCTACGCGGGACTCCAAGAGACCCAGTACTTC. Translating gives CASSSYAGLQETQYF. The full variable domain, with the rest looked up from reference TRBV5-1 and TRBJ2-5, is KAGVTQTPRYLIKTRGQQVTLSCSPISGHRSVSWYQQTPGQGLQFLFEYFSETQRNKGNFPGRFSGRQFSNSRSEMNVSTLELGDSALYLCASSSYAGLQETQYFGPGTRLLVL.